Shown below are 9 T cell receptor beta chains from a single sample sequenced in a study of cytomegalovirus exposure and HLA in healthy donors. The study ran its PCR with 60 Vbeta and 13 Jbeta primers. The protocol was immunoSEQ multiplex PCR, while the TCRdb copy is restricted to in-frame clones and leaves out a portion. The data hold under 200,000 clones, with over 80% observed a single time. Sequenced material: PBMCs. These receptors were taken from a male donor in good health and CMV-seropositive.

This chain uses TRBV5-1 with TRBJ2-1; 8 bases fit TRBD2. Germline V gives CDR1 SGHRS, CDR2 YFSETQ. The CDR3 contains 18 residues. With V trimmed by 1 base and J by 12 bases, 21 bases remained unmatched. The CDR3 nucleotides read TGCGCCAGCAGCTTGACTCCCCACCGATCGGGACTAGATATGGGGCAGTTCTTC. Protein: CASSLTPHRSGLDMGQFF.

V usage is TRBV6-1 and J usage is TRBJ2-7, with D perhaps matching TRBD2 (5 bases). The CDR3 runs 15 residues. Trimming cost V 7 bases and J 5 bases, with 21 bases left between them. Germline CDR1 reads MNHNS; CDR2 reads SASEGT. CDR3 nucleotide sequence: TGTGCCAGCAACCCGGGTCAAAGCGGCTTCCACGAGCAGTACTTC. This gives the protein CASNPGQSGFHEQYF.

The chain employs TRBV4-3 and TRBJ1-4, with unresolved D. Germline values: CDR1 LGHNA, CDR2 YSLEER. The CDR3 covers 18 residues. With 0 bases removed from V and 0 bases from J, the gap between germline ends came to 14 bases. DNA of the CDR3: TGCGCCAGCAGCCAAGATCACAGCGGGCGGGCAACTAATGAAAAACTGTTTTTT. Protein: CASSQDHSGRATNEKLFF.

V usage is TRBV4-2 and J usage is TRBJ2-2; TRBD2 is a possible D gene (6 bases). Trimming pared 3 bases from V and 2 bases from J, leaving 16 bases between. The CDR3 is 17 residues long. CDR1 is LGHNA and CDR2 is YNFKEQ in the germline V gene. Written as DNA, the CDR3 is TGTGCCAGCAGCCACCCGGGGACTGGCAAAAACACCGGGGAGCTGTTTTTT. This codes for CASSHPGTGKNTGELFF.

The chain employs TRBV7-9 and TRBJ1-4; 9 bases agree with TRBD1. The junction had 4 bases not matched to a gene; V was cut back by 3 bases and J by 8 bases. CDR3 length equals 14 residues. Germline V gene data show CDR1 as SEHNR and CDR2 as FQNEAQ (reference sequence). Here the CDR3 reads CASSFGQGLEKLFF. In DNA, the CDR3 is TGTGCCAGCAGCTTCGGACAGGGGTTAGAAAAACTGTTTTTT.

The chain carries TRBV28 and TRBJ2-7; TRBD2 agrees at 9 bases. Germline V lookup: CDR1 MDHEN, CDR2 SYDVKM. CDR3 length equals 15 residues. V lost 4 bases, J lost 5 bases, and 9 bases stayed unmatched. The CDR3 reads CASSYPTSGGNEQYF. In nucleotides, the CDR3 is TGTGCCAGCAGTTATCCGACTAGCGGAGGGAACGAGCAGTACTTC. Looking up the rest from reference TRBV28 and TRBJ2-7 gives the full variable domain: DVKVTQSSRYLVKRTGEKVFLECVQDMDHENMFWYRQDPGLGLRLIYFSYDVKMKEKGDIPEGYSVSREKKERFSLILESASTNQTSMYLCASSYPTSGGNEQYFGPGTRLTVT.

The chain uses TRBV7-9 and TRBJ2-1; no firm D call. Trimming stripped 6 bases from V and 2 bases from J, with 14 bases between. Germline lookup yields CDR1 SEHNR and CDR2 FQNEAQ (reference sequence). This CDR3 has 15 residues. In nucleotides, the CDR3 is TGTGCCAGCAGTCCTGAGCTGGGCCCCTACAATGAGCAGTTCTTC. Amino acid sequence: CASSPELGPYNEQFF.

This rearrangement joins TRBV6-5 to TRBJ2-5; D unresolved. The ends were cut back, 0 bases at V and 1 base at J, with 6 bases in the middle. CDR1 and CDR2 from the germline V gene are MNHEY and SVGAGI. The CDR3 is made up of 14 amino acids. CDR3 nucleotide sequence: TGTGCCAGCAGTTACTCGAGGTCCCAAGAGACCCAGTACTTC. Encoded protein: CASSYSRSQETQYF.

The rearrangement uses TRBV10-3 and TRBJ2-2; D perhaps matches TRBD1 (6 bases). This CDR3 spans 14 amino acids. Trimming left V 3 bases short and J 7 bases short, with 12 bases between. Germline lookup yields CDR1 ENHRY and CDR2 SYGVKD. CDR3 sequence reads: CAISDNREYGELFF. For the CDR3, the DNA is TGTGCCATCAGTGATAACAGGGAGTACGGGGAGCTGTTTTTT.